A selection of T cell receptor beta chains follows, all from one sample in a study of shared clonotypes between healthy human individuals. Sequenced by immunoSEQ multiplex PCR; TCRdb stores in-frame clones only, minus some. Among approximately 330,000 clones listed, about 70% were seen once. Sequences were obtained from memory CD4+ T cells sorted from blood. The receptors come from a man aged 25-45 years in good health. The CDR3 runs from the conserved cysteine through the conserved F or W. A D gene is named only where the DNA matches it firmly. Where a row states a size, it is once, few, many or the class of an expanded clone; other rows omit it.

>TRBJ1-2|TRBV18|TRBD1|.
TGTGCCAGCTCACCTTCGGACAGGGCTAGCTATGGCTACACCTTC
CASSPSDRASYGYTF
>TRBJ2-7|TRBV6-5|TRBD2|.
TGTGCCAGCAGTTGGCGGGGACGGGGGGGAGGCGAGCAGTACTTC
CASSWRGRGGGEQYF
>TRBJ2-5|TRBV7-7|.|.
TGTGCTAGCAGCTTATTACGTCGAGAGACCCAGTACTTC
CASSLLRRETQYF
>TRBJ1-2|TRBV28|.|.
TGTGCCAGCAGTAGTCGGACACCCGTCAGGAACTACACCTTC
CASSSRTPVRNYTF
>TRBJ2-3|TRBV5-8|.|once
TGTGCCAGCAGCTTGAGTTCCAGCACAGATACGCAGTATTTT
CASSLSSSTDTQYF
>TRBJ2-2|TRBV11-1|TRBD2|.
TGTGCCAGCAGCTTAACGGCGTCGGGACTAGCGAACACCGGGGAGCTGTTTTTT
CASSLTASGLANTGELFF
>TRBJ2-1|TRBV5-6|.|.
TGTGCCAGCAGCCTCGGGGCGGACTCCTACAATGAGCAGTTCTTC
CASSLGADSYNEQFF
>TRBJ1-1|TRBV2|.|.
TGTGCCAGCAAACTGACCTTGGGGAGCACTGAAGCTTTCTTT
CASKLTLGSTEAFF
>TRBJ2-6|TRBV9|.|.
TGTGCCAGCAGCCCATTTTCGGGGGCTGGGGCCAACGTCCTGACTTTC
CASSPFSGAGANVLTF
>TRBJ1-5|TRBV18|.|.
TGTGCCAGCTCACGGTTGGGGGGGGGCAATCAGCCCCAGCATTTT
CASSRLGGGNQPQHF
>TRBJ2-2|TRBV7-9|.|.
TGTGCCAGCAGCTTCGCCCCCCCGGTAGGCGCCGGGGAGCTGTTTTTT
CASSFAPPVGAGELFF
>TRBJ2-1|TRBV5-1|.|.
TGCGCCAGCAGCTCGACCGGACCGGAGCAGTTCTTC
CASSSTGPEQFF
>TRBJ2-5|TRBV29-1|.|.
TGCAGCGTGAGTCTGGGGGCTGCAGGGACCCAGTACTTC
CSVSLGAAGTQYF
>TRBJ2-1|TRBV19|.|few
TGTGCCAGTAGTCCCGGTACTGGGAGAATTTACAATGAGCAGTTCTTC
CASSPGTGRIYNEQFF
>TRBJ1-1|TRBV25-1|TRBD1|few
TGTGCCAGCAGTGCTAGACAGGGGAACACTGAAGCTTTCTTT
CASSARQGNTEAFF
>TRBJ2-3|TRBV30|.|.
TGTGCCTGGAGTGACTACCCGGGCTACACAGATACGCAGTATTTT
CAWSDYPGYTDTQYF
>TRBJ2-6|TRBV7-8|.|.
TGTGCCAGCAGCCCGCGGACGGGGACTGGGGCCAACGTCCTGACTTTC
CASSPRTGTGANVLTF
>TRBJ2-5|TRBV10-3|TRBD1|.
TGTGCCATCAGTGAGGACAGGGACGGAGGTCGGGACCAGTACTTC
CAISEDRDGGRDQYF
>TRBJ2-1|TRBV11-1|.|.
TGTGCCAGCAGCTTGAAGCGGGACAGAAAATACAATGAGCAGTTCTTC
CASSLKRDRKYNEQFF
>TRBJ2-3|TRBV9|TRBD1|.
TGTGCCAGCAGCGTGGGACAGATCACAGATACGCAGTATTTT
CASSVGQITDTQYF
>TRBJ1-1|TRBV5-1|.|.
TGCGCCAGCAAAAAGGTGGATACTGAAGCTTTCTTT
CASKKVDTEAFF
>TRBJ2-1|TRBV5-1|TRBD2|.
TGCGCCAGCAGCTTTCGGGGTAGCGGGAGCGGATCGAATGAGCAGTTCTTC
CASSFRGSGSGSNEQFF
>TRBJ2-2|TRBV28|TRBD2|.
TGTGCCAGCAGTGTGAGCGGGAGTAAAGTCGGGGAGCTGTTTTTT
CASSVSGSKVGELFF
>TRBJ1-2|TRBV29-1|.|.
TGCAGCGTAATAAGGGGAGGCGGCTACACCTTC
CSVIRGGGYTF
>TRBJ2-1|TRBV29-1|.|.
TGCAGCGTGGCACAGGATCATCAGTTCTTC
CSVAQDHQFF
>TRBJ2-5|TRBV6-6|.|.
TGTGCCAGCAGTTACGGGGAAGAGACCCAGTACTTC
CASSYGEETQYF
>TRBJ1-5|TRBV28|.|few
TGTGCCAGCAGTTTGCAGCCCCAGCATTTT
CASSLQPQHF
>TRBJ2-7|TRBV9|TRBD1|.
TGTGCCAGCAGCCTCCGTCCGGGACAGGGGGCCGAGCAGTACTTC
CASSLRPGQGAEQYF
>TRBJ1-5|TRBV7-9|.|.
TGTGCCAGCAGCTTTGCTCGTGGCAATCAGCCCCAGCATTTT
CASSFARGNQPQHF
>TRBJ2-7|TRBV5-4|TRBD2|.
TGTGCCAGCAGCCTAGGGACTAGCGCCTCCTACGAGCAGTACTTC
CASSLGTSASYEQYF
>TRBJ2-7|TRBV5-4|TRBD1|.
TGTGCCAGCAGCTCACAGGGGGCTACGGGCGAGCAGTACTTC
CASSSQGATGEQYF
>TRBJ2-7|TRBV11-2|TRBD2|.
TGTGCCAGCAGCCGAGAGGGACTAGCGAGTTACGAGCAGTACTTC
CASSREGLASYEQYF
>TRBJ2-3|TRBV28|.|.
TGTGCCAGCAACGACACAGATACGCAGTATTTT
CASNDTDTQYF
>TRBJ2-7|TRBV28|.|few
TGTGCCAGCAGATCCCTTTGGGAGCAGTACTTC
CASRSLWEQYF
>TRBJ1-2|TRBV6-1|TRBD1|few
TGTGCCAGCAGTGTTGCAGGGGGAGATTATGGCTACACCTTC
CASSVAGGDYGYTF
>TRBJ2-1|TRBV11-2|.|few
TGTGCCAGCAGCCAAGGGGTATGGGGCGGAGGCTACAATGAGCAGTTCTTC
CASSQGVWGGGYNEQFF
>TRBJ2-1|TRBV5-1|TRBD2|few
TGCGCCAGCAGCTGGGGTGGACTAGCGGAAAACAATGAGCAGTTCTTC
CASSWGGLAENNEQFF
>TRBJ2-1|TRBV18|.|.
TGTGCCAGCTCACCACGGACGGCCAATGAGCAGTTCTTC
CASSPRTANEQFF
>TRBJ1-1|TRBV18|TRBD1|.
TGTGCCAGTCGAGAGTCAGGGGGAATCATGGCTTTCTTT
CASRESGGIMAFF
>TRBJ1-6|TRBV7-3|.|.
TGTGCCAGCAGCTTAAAGGAGACAGAGAGGGATAATTCACCCCTCCACTTT
CASSLKETERDNSPLHF
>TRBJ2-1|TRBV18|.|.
TGTGCCAGCTCACCCTTCACAACTAGTTCAGGCGAGCAGTTCTTC
CASSPFTTSSGEQFF
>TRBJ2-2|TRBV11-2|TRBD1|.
TGTGCCAGCAGCCCCAGACAGGGGTTCGACCCCGGGGAGCTGTTTTTT
CASSPRQGFDPGELFF
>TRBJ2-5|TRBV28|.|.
TGTGCCAGCAGTCTAGGGGGGCGAGAGACCCAGTACTTC
CASSLGGRETQYF
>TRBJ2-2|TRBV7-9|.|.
TGTGCCAGCAGACTCCCCTTTGCCAAGCAAGACACCGGGGAGCTGTTTTTT
CASRLPFAKQDTGELFF
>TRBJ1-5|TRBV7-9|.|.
TGTGCCAGCAGCCCCGGGCCCGTTTCCGGATTTCAGCCCCAGCATTTT
CASSPGPVSGFQPQHF
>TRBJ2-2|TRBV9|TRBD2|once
TGTGCCAGCAGCCCCACTCTCAGCGGGATCGACGGGGAGCTGTTTTTT
CASSPTLSGIDGELFF
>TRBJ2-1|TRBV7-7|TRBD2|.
TGTGCTAGCAGCTTCGGTACTAGCGGTTACAATGAGCAGTTCTTC
CASSFGTSGYNEQFF
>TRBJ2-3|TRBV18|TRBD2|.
TGTGCCAGCTCACCACGGCAGCGGGGTAGCACAGATACGCAGTATTTT
CASSPRQRGSTDTQYF
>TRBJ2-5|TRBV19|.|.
TGTGCCAGTAGTATGGACCATGTAGCCGAAGAGACCCAGTACTTC
CASSMDHVAEETQYF